The rows below give T cell receptor beta chains drawn from one sample of a study of technical replicates of blood from a handful of donors. Repertoires were generated with immunoSEQ multiplex PCR, while TCRdb's copy carries only in-frame clones and drops some. There are 59,000 or so clones in the sample; just under 95% occur only once, and roughly 4% lies in the top ten. The source material was PBMCs. The source of these receptors is a human donor in good health. Some clones in this sample may be carry-over from other donors' samples. CDR3s include the opening cysteine and the closing phenylalanine or tryptophan. Fields, in order: clone size, V gene, D gene, J gene, CDR3 DNA, CDR3 protein. The D gene is left open where the match is weak. A row's size may be missing; if present it is once, few, many or a size class.

abundance: .; v_gene: TRBV7-2; d_gene: TRBD2; j_gene: TRBJ2-7; CDR3nt: TGTGCCAGCAGCCAACGACTAGCGGGAGGGCGGGACGAGCAGTACTTC; CDR3aa: CASSQRLAGGRDEQYF
abundance: .; v_gene: TRBV7-8; d_gene: TRBD1; j_gene: TRBJ2-7; CDR3nt: TGTGCCAGCAGCGGGGCCGACAGGGGAAATAGGAACGAGCAGTACTTC; CDR3aa: CASSGADRGNRNEQYF
abundance: .; v_gene: TRBV5-1; d_gene: .; j_gene: TRBJ2-2; CDR3nt: TGCGCCAGCAGCTTGGTTCCGGGGAGCACCGGGGAGCTGTTTTTT; CDR3aa: CASSLVPGSTGELFF
abundance: .; v_gene: TRBV30; d_gene: .; j_gene: TRBJ2-1; CDR3nt: TGTGCCTGGAGTCGCCGGGGGCGGGAGAGCTACAATGAGCAGTTCTTC; CDR3aa: CAWSRRGRESYNEQFF
abundance: .; v_gene: TRBV5-4; d_gene: .; j_gene: TRBJ2-1; CDR3nt: TGTGCCAGCAGCTTGGGCGGGCAGGACGAGCAGTTCTTC; CDR3aa: CASSLGGQDEQFF
abundance: .; v_gene: TRBV19; d_gene: .; j_gene: TRBJ2-3; CDR3nt: TGTGCCAGTAGTTCCCTAGATACGCAGTATTTT; CDR3aa: CASSSLDTQYF
abundance: .; v_gene: TRBV5-6; d_gene: TRBD2; j_gene: TRBJ2-5; CDR3nt: TGTGCCAGCAGCTTGCGCGGGACTAGCGGGAGAGAGACCCAGTACTTC; CDR3aa: CASSLRGTSGRETQYF
abundance: once; v_gene: TRBV5-1; d_gene: .; j_gene: TRBJ2-1; CDR3nt: TGCGCCAGCAGCTTGTACTATTACAATGAGCAGTTCTTC; CDR3aa: CASSLYYYNEQFF
abundance: .; v_gene: TRBV11-2; d_gene: .; j_gene: TRBJ1-2; CDR3nt: TGTGCCAGCAGCTTAGTAAGCGGCCCGCCTAATGGCTACACCTTC; CDR3aa: CASSLVSGPPNGYTF
abundance: .; v_gene: TRBV5-1; d_gene: .; j_gene: TRBJ1-5; CDR3nt: TGCGCCAGGGGGGGGGCTAGAAAGCCCCAGCATTTT; CDR3aa: CARGGARKPQHF
abundance: .; v_gene: TRBV6-1; d_gene: TRBD1; j_gene: TRBJ2-7; CDR3nt: TGTGCCAGCGCGAATGACAGGGTTTTAAAGTACTTC; CDR3aa: CASANDRVLKYF
abundance: .; v_gene: TRBV9; d_gene: .; j_gene: TRBJ2-7; CDR3nt: TGTGCCAGCAGCGCGGATTTGTCTAGAGGCGAGCAGTACTTC; CDR3aa: CASSADLSRGEQYF
abundance: once; v_gene: TRBV2; d_gene: TRBD1; j_gene: TRBJ1-5; CDR3nt: TGTGCCAGCAATATACAGGGGGCGAACAATCAGCCCCAGCATTTT; CDR3aa: CASNIQGANNQPQHF
abundance: .; v_gene: TRBV9; d_gene: TRBD1; j_gene: TRBJ2-5; CDR3nt: TGTGCCAGCAGCGTAGGAGGACGGACAGGGGGCCAAGAGACCCAGTACTTC; CDR3aa: CASSVGGRTGGQETQYF
abundance: .; v_gene: TRBV7-7; d_gene: TRBD2; j_gene: TRBJ2-5; CDR3nt: TGTGCCAGCAGCCAGGATCGGGGGGGCAGGGAGACCCAGTACTTC; CDR3aa: CASSQDRGGRETQYF
abundance: .; v_gene: TRBV30; d_gene: TRBD1; j_gene: TRBJ2-7; CDR3nt: TGTGCCTGGAGTCCCCGACAGGGCGGTACCTACGAGCAGTACTTC; CDR3aa: CAWSPRQGGTYEQYF
abundance: .; v_gene: TRBV6-5; d_gene: TRBD1; j_gene: TRBJ2-5; CDR3nt: TGTGCCAGCAGCAGGGGGTGGGAGGAGACCCAGTACTTC; CDR3aa: CASSRGWEETQYF
abundance: .; v_gene: TRBV18; d_gene: .; j_gene: TRBJ1-3; CDR3nt: TGTGCCAGCTCCCCGATCGTCCAGGGTTCCGGAAACACCATATATTTT; CDR3aa: CASSPIVQGSGNTIYF
abundance: .; v_gene: TRBV18; d_gene: .; j_gene: TRBJ2-1; CDR3nt: TGTGCCAGCTCACCACCTGTGCTAACTCCTCGCTACAATGAGCAGTTCTTC; CDR3aa: CASSPPVLTPRYNEQFF
abundance: .; v_gene: TRBV5-1; d_gene: .; j_gene: TRBJ2-1; CDR3nt: TGCGCCAGCACCCCGGTAGGGGCTTACAATGAGCAGTTCTTC; CDR3aa: CASTPVGAYNEQFF
abundance: .; v_gene: TRBV12-5; d_gene: TRBD2; j_gene: TRBJ2-5; CDR3nt: TGTGCTAGTGGTGTCGGGACTAGCGGATTACAAGAGACCCAGTACTTC; CDR3aa: CASGVGTSGLQETQYF
abundance: .; v_gene: TRBV7-8; d_gene: TRBD1; j_gene: TRBJ1-1; CDR3nt: TGTGCCAGCAGCAAGACAGGGGAAAGCACTGAAGCTTTCTTT; CDR3aa: CASSKTGESTEAFF
abundance: .; v_gene: TRBV6-1; d_gene: .; j_gene: TRBJ1-5; CDR3nt: TGTGCCAGCAGGCCATGGAGAGATAGCAATCAGCCCCAGCATTTT; CDR3aa: CASRPWRDSNQPQHF
abundance: .; v_gene: TRBV12-5; d_gene: TRBD2; j_gene: TRBJ2-1; CDR3nt: TGTGCTAGTGGTTTGTATCTAGCGGGGGGCCCCAATGAGCAGTTCTTC; CDR3aa: CASGLYLAGGPNEQFF
abundance: .; v_gene: TRBV5-1; d_gene: TRBD2; j_gene: TRBJ2-5; CDR3nt: TGCGCCAGCAGCAAAAGTCCGCGGGGGGAGACCCAGTACTTC; CDR3aa: CASSKSPRGETQYF
abundance: .; v_gene: TRBV25-1; d_gene: .; j_gene: TRBJ2-2; CDR3nt: TGTGCCAGCAGATTAAAAGGGGAGCTGTTTTTT; CDR3aa: CASRLKGELFF
abundance: .; v_gene: TRBV29-1; d_gene: TRBD2; j_gene: TRBJ2-2; CDR3nt: TGCAGCGTTATGACTAGCGGGGGGGCCGGAGGGGAGCTGTTTTTT; CDR3aa: CSVMTSGGAGGELFF
abundance: .; v_gene: TRBV5-1; d_gene: TRBD2; j_gene: TRBJ2-3; CDR3nt: TGCGCCAGCAGCGGAGGACTAGCGGGAGGCACAGATACGCAGTATTTT; CDR3aa: CASSGGLAGGTDTQYF
abundance: .; v_gene: TRBV7-4; d_gene: TRBD1; j_gene: TRBJ1-1; CDR3nt: TGTGCCAGCAGCCCCCCGTGGCCGCAGGGGGGCACTGAAGCTTTCTTT; CDR3aa: CASSPPWPQGGTEAFF
abundance: .; v_gene: TRBV10-2; d_gene: .; j_gene: TRBJ1-4; CDR3nt: TGCGCCAGCAGTGAGCCAGCCGGGACATACGGTGAAAAACTGTTTTTT; CDR3aa: CASSEPAGTYGEKLFF
abundance: .; v_gene: TRBV5-6; d_gene: .; j_gene: TRBJ2-7; CDR3nt: TGTGCCAGCAGCTTGGGACTACCCTCCTACGAGCAGTACTTC; CDR3aa: CASSLGLPSYEQYF
abundance: .; v_gene: TRBV5-1; d_gene: TRBD1; j_gene: TRBJ1-2; CDR3nt: TGCGCCAGCAGCTTGGAAGGACAGGGGGGGGTATGGACCTTC; CDR3aa: CASSLEGQGGVWTF
abundance: .; v_gene: TRBV2; d_gene: TRBD1; j_gene: TRBJ2-2; CDR3nt: TGTGCCAGCAGCGCGGGACAGGGTCTACGGGAGCTGTTTTTT; CDR3aa: CASSAGQGLRELFF
abundance: .; v_gene: TRBV15; d_gene: .; j_gene: TRBJ1-6; CDR3nt: TGTGCCACCAGCAGAGGCGGGGATATGAATTCACCCCTCCACTTT; CDR3aa: CATSRGGDMNSPLHF
abundance: .; v_gene: TRBV4-2; d_gene: .; j_gene: TRBJ1-1; CDR3nt: TGTGCCAGCAGCCCCCAGGGAATGAACACTGAAGCTTTCTTT; CDR3aa: CASSPQGMNTEAFF
abundance: .; v_gene: TRBV7-2; d_gene: .; j_gene: TRBJ1-3; CDR3nt: TGTGCCAGCAGCCCGACAGGCTACTCTGGAAACACCATATATTTT; CDR3aa: CASSPTGYSGNTIYF
abundance: .; v_gene: TRBV19; d_gene: TRBD1; j_gene: TRBJ1-1; CDR3nt: TGTGCCAGTAGTCGGACAGGGACGTCGGGCACTGAAGCTTTCTTT; CDR3aa: CASSRTGTSGTEAFF
abundance: once; v_gene: TRBV5-4; d_gene: .; j_gene: TRBJ2-3; CDR3nt: TGTGCCAGCAGCCCGACCGGCGGTAGCACAGATACGCAGTATTTT; CDR3aa: CASSPTGGSTDTQYF
abundance: .; v_gene: TRBV7-8; d_gene: TRBD2; j_gene: TRBJ2-1; CDR3nt: TGTGCCAGCAGCCCCCCTTTCTGGGGGGGACCCTACAATGAGCAGTTCTTC; CDR3aa: CASSPPFWGGPYNEQFF
abundance: .; v_gene: TRBV7-8; d_gene: TRBD2; j_gene: TRBJ2-7; CDR3nt: TGTGCCAGCAACCGGGGGGGCGACGAGCAGTACTTC; CDR3aa: CASNRGGDEQYF
abundance: .; v_gene: TRBV18; d_gene: TRBD2; j_gene: TRBJ2-1; CDR3nt: TGTGCCAGCTCACCCAAGGGACTAGCGGGTTCGTACAATGAGCAGTTCTTC; CDR3aa: CASSPKGLAGSYNEQFF
abundance: .; v_gene: TRBV7-2; d_gene: TRBD2; j_gene: TRBJ2-1; CDR3nt: TGTGCCAGCAGCCGAACCGGGACTACCTACAATGAGCAGTTCTTC; CDR3aa: CASSRTGTTYNEQFF
abundance: .; v_gene: TRBV29-1; d_gene: TRBD2; j_gene: TRBJ2-7; CDR3nt: TGCAGCGTGGGACGGGGGGTCTACGAGCAGTACTTC; CDR3aa: CSVGRGVYEQYF
abundance: .; v_gene: TRBV5-6; d_gene: .; j_gene: TRBJ2-3; CDR3nt: TGTGCCAGCAGCTTGGTTAGCGGAGTCACAGATACGCAGTATTTT; CDR3aa: CASSLVSGVTDTQYF
abundance: .; v_gene: TRBV7-9; d_gene: .; j_gene: TRBJ2-1; CDR3nt: TGTGCCAGCAGCTTAGATTCCGGGGTCGAGCAGTTCTTC; CDR3aa: CASSLDSGVEQFF
abundance: .; v_gene: TRBV10-3; d_gene: .; j_gene: TRBJ1-6; CDR3nt: TGTGCCATCAGTGAGTCCCCAGGCTCGAGTTCACCCCTCCACTTT; CDR3aa: CAISESPGSSSPLHF
abundance: .; v_gene: TRBV11-1; d_gene: TRBD2; j_gene: TRBJ2-1; CDR3nt: TGTGCCAGCAGCTCCCCGAGGACTAGCGGGAGTCGATACAATGAGCAGTTCTTC; CDR3aa: CASSSPRTSGSRYNEQFF
abundance: .; v_gene: TRBV5-8; d_gene: .; j_gene: TRBJ2-7; CDR3nt: TGTGCCAGCAGCCGCGGGACAGACTACGAGCAGTACTTC; CDR3aa: CASSRGTDYEQYF
abundance: .; v_gene: TRBV2; d_gene: TRBD1; j_gene: TRBJ2-1; CDR3nt: TGTGCCAGCAGCCCGGGACAGGACAATGAGCAGTTCTTC; CDR3aa: CASSPGQDNEQFF
abundance: .; v_gene: TRBV5-6; d_gene: .; j_gene: TRBJ2-7; CDR3nt: TGTGCCAGCAGCCCTTGGGGCGGACGGGAGAACGAGCAGTACTTC; CDR3aa: CASSPWGGRENEQYF
abundance: .; v_gene: TRBV7-3; d_gene: .; j_gene: TRBJ1-6; CDR3nt: TGTGCCAGCAGTACAAATCAGGGATCACCCCTCCACTTT; CDR3aa: CASSTNQGSPLHF
abundance: .; v_gene: TRBV6-6; d_gene: TRBD1; j_gene: TRBJ1-1; CDR3nt: TGTGCCAGCAGTTACTTGACAGGGGACACTGAAGCTTTCTTT; CDR3aa: CASSYLTGDTEAFF
abundance: .; v_gene: TRBV7-9; d_gene: TRBD2; j_gene: TRBJ2-1; CDR3nt: TGTGCCAGCAGCCCCACCCTAGCGGTGCATTACAATGAGCAGTTCTTC; CDR3aa: CASSPTLAVHYNEQFF